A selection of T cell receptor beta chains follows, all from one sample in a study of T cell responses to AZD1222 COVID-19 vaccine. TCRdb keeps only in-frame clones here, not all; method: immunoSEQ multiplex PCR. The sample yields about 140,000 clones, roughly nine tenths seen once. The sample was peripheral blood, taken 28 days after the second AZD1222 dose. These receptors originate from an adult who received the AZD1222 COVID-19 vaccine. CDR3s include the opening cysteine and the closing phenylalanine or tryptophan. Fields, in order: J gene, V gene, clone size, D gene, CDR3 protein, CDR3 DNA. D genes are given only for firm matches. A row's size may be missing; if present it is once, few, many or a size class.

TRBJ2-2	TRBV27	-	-	CASSYQGELFF	TGTGCCAGCAGTTATCAGGGGGAGCTGTTTTTT
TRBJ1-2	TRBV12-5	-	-	CASGLSRTVNYGYTF	TGTGCTAGTGGTTTAAGCCGGACAGTTAACTATGGCTACACCTTC
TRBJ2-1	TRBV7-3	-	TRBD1	CASSPRPGQGVYEQFF	TGTGCCAGCAGCCCAAGACCGGGACAGGGTGTGTATGAGCAGTTCTTC
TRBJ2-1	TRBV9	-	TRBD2	CASSVAPGRAYNEQFF	TGTGCCAGCAGCGTAGCACCCGGGAGGGCCTACAATGAGCAGTTCTTC
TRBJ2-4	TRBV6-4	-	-	CASSEDEVGETIQYF	TGTGCCAGCAGTGAGGACGAGGTGGGAGAGACCATTCAGTACTTC
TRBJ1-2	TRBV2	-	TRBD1	CASRGGQGYGYTF	TGTGCCAGCAGAGGGGGACAGGGGTATGGCTACACCTTC
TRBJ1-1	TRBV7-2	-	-	CASSVLGGLMNTEAFF	TGTGCCAGCAGCGTATTAGGGGGACTCATGAACACTGAAGCTTTCTTT
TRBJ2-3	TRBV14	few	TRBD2	CASSQLAGARTDTQYF	TGTGCCAGCAGCCAATTAGCGGGGGCCAGGACAGATACGCAGTATTTT
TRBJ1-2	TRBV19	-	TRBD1	CASSTSGTARRGYTF	TGTGCCAGTAGTACGAGCGGGACAGCGCGACGGGGCTACACCTTC
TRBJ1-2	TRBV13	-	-	CASSFAVIANYGYTF	TGTGCCAGCAGCTTTGCGGTGATAGCTAACTATGGCTACACCTTC
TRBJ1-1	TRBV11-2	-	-	CASSLVGPPWKEMNTEAFF	TGTGCCAGCAGCTTAGTAGGCCCCCCCTGGAAGGAAATGAACACTGAAGCTTTCTTT
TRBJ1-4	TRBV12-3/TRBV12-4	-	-	CASSSRGSEKLFF	TGTGCCAGCAGTAGCAGGGGTTCTGAAAAACTGTTTTTT
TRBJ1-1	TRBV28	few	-	CASSVGPSDAFF	TGTGCCAGCAGCGTCGGACCGAGCGACGCTTTCTTT
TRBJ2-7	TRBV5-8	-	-	CASSPLRPYEQYF	TGTGCCAGCAGCCCCCTGAGACCCTACGAGCAGTACTTC
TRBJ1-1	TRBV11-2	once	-	CASSLGPGGETEAFF	TGTGCCAGCAGCTTAGGGCCGGGGGGAGAGACTGAAGCTTTCTTT
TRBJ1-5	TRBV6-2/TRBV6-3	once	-	CASSYSSIGYQPQHF	TGTGCCAGCAGTTACTCGAGTATCGGTTATCAGCCCCAGCATTTT
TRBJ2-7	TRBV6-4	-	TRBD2	CASSRLSERGCSYEQYF	TGTGCCAGCAGCCGATTAAGCGAGCGGGGGTGCTCCTACGAGCAGTACTTC
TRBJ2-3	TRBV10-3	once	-	CAISESIGGFTDTQYF	TGTGCCATCAGTGAGTCGATCGGGGGTTTCACAGATACGCAGTATTTT
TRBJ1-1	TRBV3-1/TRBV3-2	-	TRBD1	CASSGTGVNTEAFF	TGTGCCAGCAGCGGCACAGGGGTGAACACTGAAGCTTTCTTT
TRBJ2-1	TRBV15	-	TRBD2	CATSRQLAGGSGEFF	TGTGCCACCAGCAGACAATTAGCGGGAGGGTCGGGGGAGTTCTTC
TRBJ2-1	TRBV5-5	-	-	CASSLGGPGHLYNEQFF	TGTGCCAGCAGCTTGGGCGGACCGGGCCATCTCTACAATGAGCAGTTCTTC
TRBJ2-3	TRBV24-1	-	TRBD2	CATSDSGRAEDTQYF	TGTGCCACCAGTGATAGCGGGAGGGCGGAAGATACGCAGTATTTT
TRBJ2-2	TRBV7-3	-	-	CASSLGQGGGELFF	TGTGCCAGCAGCTTAGGGCAGGGGGGCGGGGAGCTGTTTTTT
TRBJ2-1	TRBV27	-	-	CASSSGHSFF	TGTGCCAGCAGCTCTGGCCACTCGTTCTTC
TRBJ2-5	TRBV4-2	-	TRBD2	CASSQVVAGGGGETQYF	TGTGCCAGCAGCCAAGTGGTAGCGGGGGGAGGCGGAGAGACCCAGTACTTC
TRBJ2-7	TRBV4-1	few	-	CASSQGITGPEQYF	TGCGCCAGCAGCCAAGGAATAACAGGTCCCGAGCAGTACTTC
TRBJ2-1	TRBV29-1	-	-	CSVEGGQVTFF	TGCAGCGTTGAAGGGGGGCAGGTCACGTTCTTC
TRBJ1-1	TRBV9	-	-	CASSATDYNTEAFF	TGTGCCAGCAGCGCGACGGATTACAACACTGAAGCTTTCTTT
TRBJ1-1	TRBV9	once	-	CASSVTGGLNTEAFF	TGTGCCAGCAGCGTAACTGGGGGGTTGAACACTGAAGCTTTCTTT
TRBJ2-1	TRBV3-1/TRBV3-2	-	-	CASSQVWVTENNEQFF	TGTGCCAGCAGCCAAGTCTGGGTGACAGAAAACAATGAGCAGTTCTTC
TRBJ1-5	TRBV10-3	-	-	CAISEVGEPQHF	TGTGCCATCAGTGAGGTGGGGGAGCCCCAGCATTTT